The rows below give T cell receptor beta chains drawn from one sample of a study of cytomegalovirus exposure and HLA in healthy donors. Data came from immunoSEQ multiplex PCR; TCRdb stores just in-frame clones and leaves some out. The repertoire holds roughly 150,000 clones, with roughly 85% as singletons. Sequenced input: PBMCs. Source of these receptors: a male donor in good health and CMV-seropositive. CDR3s include the opening cysteine and the closing phenylalanine or tryptophan. D genes are given only for firm matches. Only part of the rows carry a size: once, few, many, or a class if the clone is expanded.

CDR3aa: CAWRPKTGERGYTF; CDR3nt: TGTGCCTGGAGGCCGAAGACAGGGGAGCGTGGCTACACCTTC; len: 14; abundance: -; v_gene: TRBV30; j_gene: TRBJ1-2; d_gene: TRBD1
CDR3aa: CASRPTGGGNQPQHF; CDR3nt: TGTGCCAGCAGGCCCACAGGGGGCGGCAATCAGCCCCAGCATTTT; len: 15; abundance: few; v_gene: TRBV28; j_gene: TRBJ1-5; d_gene: TRBD1
CDR3aa: CASKQTGRTGELFF; CDR3nt: TGTGCCAGCAAACAGACAGGGCGCACCGGGGAGCTGTTTTTT; len: 14; abundance: -; v_gene: TRBV25-1; j_gene: TRBJ2-2; d_gene: TRBD1
CDR3aa: CAWSGTGDNEQFF; CDR3nt: TGTGCCTGGAGCGGGACAGGGGACAATGAGCAGTTCTTC; len: 13; abundance: -; v_gene: TRBV30; j_gene: TRBJ2-1; d_gene: TRBD1
CDR3aa: CASSLPGKETQYF; CDR3nt: TGTGCCAGCAGTTTACCAGGGAAAGAGACCCAGTACTTC; len: 13; abundance: -; v_gene: TRBV28; j_gene: TRBJ2-5; d_gene: -
CDR3aa: CASSADWVDTIYF; CDR3nt: TGTGCCAGCAGCGCAGACTGGGTTGACACCATATATTTT; len: 13; abundance: -; v_gene: TRBV7-2; j_gene: TRBJ1-3; d_gene: -
CDR3aa: CASSQSLGAKNIQYF; CDR3nt: TGCGCCAGCAGCCAATCACTCGGAGCCAAAAACATTCAGTACTTC; len: 15; abundance: -; v_gene: TRBV5-1; j_gene: TRBJ2-4; d_gene: -
CDR3aa: CASSPHRVDTEAFF; CDR3nt: TGTGCCAGCAGCCCACACAGGGTGGACACTGAAGCTTTCTTT; len: 14; abundance: -; v_gene: TRBV25-1; j_gene: TRBJ1-1; d_gene: -
CDR3aa: CASSYSRTGLAGELFF; CDR3nt: TGTGCCAGCAGTTACTCTCGGACAGGGTTGGCCGGGGAGCTGTTTTTT; len: 16; abundance: -; v_gene: TRBV6-5; j_gene: TRBJ2-2; d_gene: TRBD1
CDR3aa: CASSFLPTSRPYEQYF; CDR3nt: TGTGCCAGCAGCTTCCTACCGACTAGTCGTCCCTACGAGCAGTACTTC; len: 16; abundance: -; v_gene: TRBV11-2; j_gene: TRBJ2-7; d_gene: -
CDR3aa: CASSVAGNTGELFF; CDR3nt: TGTGCCAGCAGCGTAGCGGGGAACACCGGGGAGCTGTTTTTT; len: 14; abundance: -; v_gene: TRBV9; j_gene: TRBJ2-2; d_gene: -
CDR3aa: CAIGTGAGYNEQFF; CDR3nt: TGTGCCATCGGGACAGGGGCGGGTTACAATGAGCAGTTCTTC; len: 14; abundance: -; v_gene: TRBV19; j_gene: TRBJ2-1; d_gene: TRBD1
CDR3aa: CASSFGTVSYEQYF; CDR3nt: TGTGCCAGCAGCTTCGGCACAGTCTCCTACGAGCAGTACTTC; len: 14; abundance: -; v_gene: TRBV7-9; j_gene: TRBJ2-7; d_gene: -
CDR3aa: CAWSFKTSGRVHEQFF; CDR3nt: TGTGCCTGGAGTTTCAAGACTAGCGGGAGGGTTCATGAGCAGTTCTTC; len: 16; abundance: once; v_gene: TRBV30; j_gene: TRBJ2-1; d_gene: TRBD2
CDR3aa: CASKQGKHTEAFF; CDR3nt: TGTGCCAGCAAACAGGGAAAGCACACTGAAGCTTTCTTT; len: 13; abundance: -; v_gene: TRBV6-7; j_gene: TRBJ1-1; d_gene: -
CDR3aa: CASSPGEGAFF; CDR3nt: TGTGCCAGCTCACCAGGGGAGGGAGCTTTCTTT; len: 11; abundance: -; v_gene: TRBV18; j_gene: TRBJ1-1; d_gene: -
CDR3aa: CASSSRTSGLGETQYF; CDR3nt: TGTGCCAGCAGTTCCCGGACTAGCGGCCTAGGGGAGACCCAGTACTTC; len: 16; abundance: -; v_gene: TRBV6-5; j_gene: TRBJ2-5; d_gene: TRBD2
CDR3aa: CASSQLHFRTLGLNTEAFF; CDR3nt: TGCGCCAGCAGCCAACTTCACTTCCGGACACTGGGCTTGAACACTGAAGCTTTCTTT; len: 19; abundance: few; v_gene: TRBV4-1; j_gene: TRBJ1-1; d_gene: -
CDR3aa: CASSFTQGTGELFF; CDR3nt: TGCGCCAGCAGTTTCACACAGGGTACCGGGGAGCTGTTTTTT; len: 14; abundance: -; v_gene: TRBV5-1; j_gene: TRBJ2-2; d_gene: -
CDR3aa: CASSLVQGLGEETQYF; CDR3nt: TGCGCCAGCAGCTTGGTACAGGGGCTTGGGGAAGAGACCCAGTACTTC; len: 16; abundance: -; v_gene: TRBV5-1; j_gene: TRBJ2-5; d_gene: TRBD1
CDR3aa: CASTTGQKAFF; CDR3nt: TGTGCCAGCACCACAGGACAGAAAGCTTTCTTT; len: 11; abundance: -; v_gene: TRBV27; j_gene: TRBJ1-1; d_gene: -
CDR3aa: CSVLRLAGYNEQFF; CDR3nt: TGCAGCGTTCTCCGACTAGCGGGCTACAATGAGCAGTTCTTC; len: 14; abundance: few; v_gene: TRBV29-1; j_gene: TRBJ2-1; d_gene: TRBD2
CDR3aa: CASGVEGSATQYF; CDR3nt: TGCGCCAGCGGAGTCGAGGGTTCAGCTACGCAGTATTTT; len: 13; abundance: -; v_gene: TRBV10-1; j_gene: TRBJ2-3; d_gene: -
CDR3aa: CASRQGGDTGELFF; CDR3nt: TGCGCCAGCAGACAGGGGGGTGACACCGGGGAGCTGTTTTTT; len: 14; abundance: -; v_gene: TRBV5-1; j_gene: TRBJ2-2; d_gene: TRBD1
CDR3aa: CASSQGQGASVSPLHF; CDR3nt: TGTGCCAGCAGCCAAGGACAGGGGGCGTCCGTGTCACCCCTCCACTTT; len: 16; abundance: -; v_gene: TRBV5-4; j_gene: TRBJ1-6; d_gene: TRBD1
CDR3aa: CALRLRDRGSNQPQHF; CDR3nt: TGTGCCCTACGCCTCCGGGACAGGGGAAGCAATCAGCCCCAGCATTTT; len: 16; abundance: -; v_gene: TRBV30; j_gene: TRBJ1-5; d_gene: TRBD1
CDR3aa: CASSPGHAQGYGYTF; CDR3nt: TGTGCCAGCAGTCCAGGACACGCTCAGGGCTATGGCTACACCTTC; len: 15; abundance: -; v_gene: TRBV27; j_gene: TRBJ1-2; d_gene: -
CDR3aa: CATSRVGGNEQFF; CDR3nt: TGTGCCACCAGCAGAGTAGGAGGCAATGAGCAGTTCTTC; len: 13; abundance: -; v_gene: TRBV15; j_gene: TRBJ2-1; d_gene: -
CDR3aa: CASSSPAGGNTGELFF; CDR3nt: TGTGCCAGCAGTTCCCCGGCGGGAGGGAACACCGGGGAGCTGTTTTTT; len: 16; abundance: -; v_gene: TRBV6-5; j_gene: TRBJ2-2; d_gene: TRBD2
CDR3aa: CASSNAGGVGGYTF; CDR3nt: TGTGCCAGTAGTAATGCAGGGGGTGTTGGAGGCTACACCTTC; len: 14; abundance: -; v_gene: TRBV19; j_gene: TRBJ1-2; d_gene: TRBD1
CDR3aa: CASSRGTSGLNEQFF; CDR3nt: TGTGCCAGCAGTCGTGGGACTAGCGGACTCAATGAGCAGTTCTTC; len: 15; abundance: -; v_gene: TRBV27; j_gene: TRBJ2-1; d_gene: TRBD2
CDR3aa: CASSPLGAGTNTEAFF; CDR3nt: TGTGCCAGCTCACCACTAGGGGCGGGGACGAACACTGAAGCTTTCTTT; len: 16; abundance: -; v_gene: TRBV18; j_gene: TRBJ1-1; d_gene: -
CDR3aa: CASSIADTDTQYF; CDR3nt: TGTGCCAGTAGTATCGCGGACACAGATACGCAGTATTTT; len: 13; abundance: -; v_gene: TRBV19; j_gene: TRBJ2-3; d_gene: -
CDR3aa: CASSVRGITDTQYF; CDR3nt: TGTGCCAGCAGCGTACGCGGGATCACAGATACGCAGTATTTT; len: 14; abundance: once; v_gene: TRBV9; j_gene: TRBJ2-3; d_gene: -
CDR3aa: CASRLGSTGDRGYTF; CDR3nt: TGTGCCAGCAGGTTAGGATCTACAGGGGATCGAGGCTACACCTTC; len: 15; abundance: -; v_gene: TRBV28; j_gene: TRBJ1-2; d_gene: TRBD1
CDR3aa: CASKHRGGNQPQHF; CDR3nt: TGTGCCAGCAAGCACAGGGGCGGGAATCAGCCCCAGCATTTT; len: 14; abundance: -; v_gene: TRBV19; j_gene: TRBJ1-5; d_gene: TRBD1
CDR3aa: CASSLRSSQGLGGELFF; CDR3nt: TGTGCCAGCAGCCTCAGGTCCAGCCAGGGGCTTGGCGGGGAGCTGTTTTTT; len: 17; abundance: -; v_gene: TRBV7-2; j_gene: TRBJ2-2; d_gene: -
CDR3aa: CAWSFSYNEQFF; CDR3nt: TGTGCCTGGAGTTTTAGCTACAATGAGCAGTTCTTC; len: 12; abundance: -; v_gene: TRBV30; j_gene: TRBJ2-1; d_gene: -